These 30 T cell receptor beta chains originate from one sample sequenced in a study of blood T cell repertoires in COVID-19. The data were produced by immunoSEQ multiplex PCR, yet TCRdb's version contains in-frame clones alone and is incomplete. Of almost 95,000 clones in the sample, 70% to 90% were seen once. Sequencing was done on a sample of peripheral blood. The receptor set was obtained from a woman in her fifties or sixties with COVID-19, enrolled during active disease.

This chain links TRBV20-1 with TRBJ1-1; D gene unclear. The CDR3 is made up of 11 amino acids. The germline V gene encodes CDR1 DFQATT and CDR2 SNEGSKA (reference sequence). V shed 6 bases and J shed 10 bases, with 15 bases lying between them. The CDR3 DNA is TGCAGTGCCTCAGCGGTTTCCGGAGCTTTCTTT. This sequence encodes CSASAVSGAFF.

The CDR3 here is CASSGGWRTGELFF. The CDR3 nucleotides are TGTGCCAGCAGCGGCGGGTGGAGGACCGGGGAGCTGTTTTTT. The chain has TRBV9 and TRBJ2-2, with D tentatively TRBD2 (5 bases). The CDR3 extends over 14 amino acids. Germline V lookup: CDR1 SGDLS, CDR2 YYNGEE. V was clipped by 3 bases and J by 5 bases, with 11 bases between them. Full variable domain (missing parts from reference TRBV9 and TRBJ2-2): DSGVTQTPKHLITATGQRVTLRCSPRSGDLSVYWYQQSLDQGLQFLIQYYNGEERAKGNILERFSAQQFPDLHSELNLSSLELGDSALYFCASSGGWRTGELFFGEGSRLTVL.

This clone appeared a few times. This chain joins TRBV10-3 and TRBJ1-2, with D perhaps TRBD1 (6 bases). There are 14 residues in the CDR3. Germline V gene data show CDR1 as ENHRY and CDR2 as SYGVKD. The V and J ends lost 6 bases and 3 bases respectively, with 14 bases between them. The CDR3 is CAIRDPQGDYGYTF. As DNA, the CDR3 is TGTGCCATCAGGGACCCACAGGGTGACTATGGCTACACCTTC.

This clone has just a few counts. The chain combines TRBV5-1 with TRBJ1-6; 12 positions agree with TRBD1. This CDR3 contains 15 residues. Germline V lookup: CDR1 SGHRS, CDR2 YFSETQ. The ends lost 4 bases at V and 8 bases at J; junction bases unmatched: 4. The DNA for the CDR3 is TGCGCCAGCAGCCCGGGACAGGGGGCAGATTCACCCCTCCACTTT. Its translation: CASSPGQGADSPLHF. Complete variable domain (other parts from reference TRBV5-1 and TRBJ1-6): KAGVTQTPRYLIKTRGQQVTLSCSPISGHRSVSWYQQTPGQGLQFLFEYFSETQRNKGNFPGRFSGRQFSNSRSEMNVSTLELGDSALYLCASSPGQGADSPLHFGNGTRLTVT.

The V call is TRBV7-2, the J call TRBJ2-7; the match to TRBD2 covers 8 bases. Germline V gene sequence: CDR1 SGHTA, CDR2 FQGNSA. Trimming took 0 bases from V and 5 from J; bases not matched to a gene: 6. This CDR3 comprises 15 residues. The CDR3 DNA follows: TGTGCCAGCAGCTTAGCCGGGAGCGGGGGTCACGAGCAGTACTTC. Protein sequence: CASSLAGSGGHEQYF.

The chain recombines TRBV19 with TRBJ1-4, with D perhaps TRBD1 (5 bases). Trimming removed 7 bases from V and 4 bases from J, with 13 bases in between. Germline values: CDR1 LNHDA, CDR2 SQIVND (reference sequence). The CDR3 has 14 residues. CDR3 DNA: TGTGCCAGTAAGGGAGGGGCCGTTAATGAAAAACTGTTTTTT. Its translation: CASKGGAVNEKLFF.

A few counts support this clone. V and J are TRBV5-1 and TRBJ1-5, with a weak D call TRBD1 (5 bases). Germline CDR1 is SGHRS and CDR2 is YFSETQ. Between the trimmed V and J ends, which lost 2 bases and 7 bases, there was a span of 10 bases. The CDR3 consists of 13 residues. In nucleotides, the CDR3 is TGCGCCAGCAGCTTTTCCGGGGGGCAGCCCCAGCATTTT. Residues: CASSFSGGQPQHF.

The chain is built from TRBV28 and TRBJ2-7, with 8 bases fitting TRBD1. The CDR3 sequence is 15 residues long. With 6 bases clipped from V and 2 bases from J, the junction kept 9 bases outside the gene matches. The germline V gene has CDR1 MDHEN and CDR2 SYDVKM. CDR3: CASRHDRGFPYEQYF. CDR3 bases: TGTGCCAGCAGACATGACAGGGGTTTCCCCTACGAGCAGTACTTC.

The chain combines TRBV9 with TRBJ2-5, with TRBD2 identical over 10 bases. Judging by the DNA end, TRBJ2-7 fits better; the J call may be wrong. CDR3 size: 16 residues. From germline, CDR1 is SGDLS and CDR2 YYNGEE. The CDR3 region is CASSVSSGGFTYEQYF. The CDR3, as DNA: TGTGCCAGCAGCGTCTCTAGCGGGGGTTTCACCTACGAGCAGTACTTC.

The chain employs TRBV6-5 and TRBJ1-1; D is undetermined. Germline V gene lookup returns CDR1 MNHEY and CDR2 SVGAGI. V was trimmed by 6 bases and J by 1 base, leaving 12 bases between them. The CDR3 covers 14 residues. The CDR3 DNA reads as TGTGCCAGCAGACCTGGGCATGAGAACACTGAAGCTTTCTTT. Translating gives CASRPGHENTEAFF.

CDR3: CASGSRVALHF. The CDR3 nucleotides read TGTGCCAGCGGATCCAGGGTAGCCCTCCACTTT. The rearrangement uses TRBV25-1 and TRBJ1-6; tentative D call: TRBD1 (5 bases). The CDR3 covers 11 residues. Deletions cut 8 bases from V and 14 bases from J, with 13 bases between. Germline V gene sequence: CDR1 MGHDK, CDR2 SYGVNS.

The chain couples TRBV7-9 to TRBJ2-7; the match to TRBD2 covers 8 bases. Trimming cost V 3 bases and J 4 bases; bases outside gene matches: 8. CDR1 and CDR2 (germline): SEHNR, FQNEAQ (reference sequence). The CDR3 covers 15 residues. CDR3 residues: CASSFLAGGAYEQYF. CDR3 nucleotides: TGTGCCAGCAGCTTTCTTGCGGGGGGAGCATACGAGCAGTACTTC.

This chain uses TRBV5-6 with TRBJ2-5; the match to TRBD2 covers 12 bases. In germline, CDR1 is SGHDT, CDR2 YYEEEE. The CDR3 consists of 16 residues. V lost 0 bases and J lost 6; bases outside the gene matches: 6. Written as DNA, the CDR3 is TGTGCCAGCAGCTTGGGGGCGCTAGCGGGGGGGAAGACCCAGTACTTC. Translating gives CASSLGALAGGKTQYF. The whole variable domain, filled in from reference TRBV5-6 and TRBJ2-5, reads DAGVTQSPTHLIKTRGQQVTLRCSPKSGHDTVSWYQQALGQGPQFIFQYYEEEERQRGNFPDRFSGHQFPNYSSELNVNALLLGDSALYLCASSLGALAGGKTQYFGPGTRLLVL.

The chain joins TRBV7-2 to TRBJ2-7; 10 bases map to TRBD2. CDR1 is SGHTA and CDR2 is FQGNSA in the germline V gene. Germline trimming cut 1 base from V and 7 bases from J; bases unmatched to any gene: 10. The CDR3 contains 16 residues. The CDR3 DNA sequence: TGTGCCAGCAGCTTAGGCCAGCGGGGGGGCTTTTGGGAGCAGTACTTC. This gives the protein CASSLGQRGGFWEQYF. The entire variable domain, with the rest obtained from reference TRBV7-2 and TRBJ2-7, is as follows: GAGVSQSPSNKVTEKGKDVELRCDPISGHTALYWYRQSLGQGLEFLIYFQGNSAPDKSGLPSDRFSAERTGGSVSTLTIQRTQQEDSAVYLCASSLGQRGGFWEQYFGPGTRLTVT.

The chain couples TRBV6-2 or TRBV6-3 to TRBJ1-2; the D is unclear. The germline V gene has CDR1 MNHEY and CDR2 SVGEGT. V was trimmed by 2 bases and J by 5 bases, leaving 15 bases between them. The CDR3 is made up of 15 amino acids. DNA of the CDR3: TGTGCCAGCAGTTACGGCACCGGGGAGATTTATGGCTACACCTTC. This sequence encodes CASSYGTGEIYGYTF.

The chain carries TRBV5-6 and TRBJ2-7; D may be TRBD2 (5 bases). With 0 bases removed from V and 6 bases from J, the gap between germline ends came to 16 bases. Germline CDR1 reads SGHDT; CDR2 reads YYEEEE. This CDR3 comprises 15 residues. CDR3 DNA sequence: TGTGCCAGCAGCTTGGCGGGAAACCCCCCCGTCGAGCAGTACTTC. Residues: CASSLAGNPPVEQYF.

This chain joins TRBV27 and TRBJ1-5; no clear D. The CDR3 is 13 amino acids. Germline-derived CDR1 and CDR2 are MNHEY and SMNVEV (reference sequence). Trimming left V 5 bases short and J 8 bases short, with 13 bases between. CDR3 sequence reads: CASSRQTFEPQHF. The CDR3 nucleotides read TGTGCCAGCAGTAGGCAGACATTTGAGCCCCAGCATTTT.

This rearrangement joins TRBV28 to TRBJ1-5; D may be TRBD1 (6 bases). V was trimmed by 8 bases and J by 3 bases, leaving 11 bases between them. Germline lookup yields CDR1 MDHEN and CDR2 SYDVKM. This CDR3 spans 13 amino acids. The CDR3 nucleotides are TGTGCCAGCTCACCAGGGGACAATCAGCCCCAGCATTTT. It specifies CASSPGDNQPQHF.

This chain links TRBV18 with TRBJ1-3, with D possibly being TRBD1 (5 bases). Trimming pared 8 bases from V and 0 bases from J, leaving 20 bases between. Per germline, CDR1 KGHSH and CDR2 LQKENI. The CDR3 is made up of 17 amino acids. Written as DNA, the CDR3 is TGTGCCAGCGCACACCGACAGCCCGACGCCTCTGGAAACACCATATATTTT. This translates into CASAHRQPDASGNTIYF. Using reference TRBV18 and TRBJ1-3 for the parts outside the CDR3, the full variable domain is NAGVMQNPRHLVRRRGQEARLRCSPMKGHSHVYWYRQLPEEGLKFMVYLQKENIIDESGMPKERFSAEFPKEGPSILRIQQVVRGDSAAYFCASAHRQPDASGNTIYFGEGSWLTVV.

This clone has a handful of counts. This chain links TRBV6-2 or TRBV6-3 with TRBJ1-6; D perhaps matches TRBD1 (6 bases). Trimming stripped 2 bases from V and 8 bases from J, with 22 bases between. The CDR3 runs to 18 residues. In germline, CDR1 is MNHEY, CDR2 SVGEGT. The CDR3: CASSYPARGIRTDSPLHF. The CDR3 DNA is TGTGCCAGCAGTTACCCGGCCAGGGGCATTCGGACGGATTCACCCCTCCACTTT.

This clone was detected only once. V usage is TRBV7-8 and J usage is TRBJ1-5; 8 nucleotides line up with TRBD1. The CDR3 is 15 residues long. Germline loops: CDR1 SGHVS, CDR2 FQNEAQ. V shed 4 bases and J 7 bases; nucleotides not matched to a gene: 9. The CDR3 here is CASSSMGQAEQPQHF. The CDR3 DNA reads as TGTGCCAGCAGCTCGATGGGACAGGCAGAGCAGCCCCAGCATTTT.

V and J are TRBV24-1 and TRBJ1-2; D ambiguous. This CDR3 comprises 15 residues. V was cut by 4 bases and J by 3 bases, with 14 bases left in between. Germline assignment: CDR1 KGHDR and CDR2 SFDVKD. Here the CDR3 reads CATSEGGSRDYGYTF. CDR3 coding DNA: TGTGCCACCAGTGAGGGAGGGTCTCGGGACTATGGCTACACCTTC.

The V and J genes are TRBV11-1 and TRBJ2-2, with D possibly TRBD2 on 6 matching bases. The CDR3 is 13 amino acids. Trimming stripped 1 base from V and 6 bases from J, with 6 bases between. In germline, CDR1 is SGHAT, CDR2 FQDESV (reference sequence). The CDR3, as DNA: TGTGCCAGCAGCTTAGGCGGGGCCGGGGAGCTGTTTTTT. Protein: CASSLGGAGELFF.

The chain employs TRBV11-2 and TRBJ2-7; the match to TRBD2 covers 7 bases. Unmatched junction bases numbered 2, after V lost 1 base and J lost 2 bases. Germline-derived CDR1 and CDR2 are SGHAT and FQNNGV. CDR3 length: 14 amino acids. CDR3 region: CASSLVRGAYEQYF. The CDR3 region has the DNA TGTGCCAGCAGCTTAGTTCGGGGGGCCTACGAGCAGTACTTC.

This chain's CDR3 is CASSYSAWWQPQHF. CDR3 bases: TGTGCCAGCAGTTACTCGGCATGGTGGCAGCCCCAGCATTTT. This chain links TRBV6-5 with TRBJ1-5; D call uncertain. The CDR3 is 14 amino acids. Germline CDR1 is MNHEY and CDR2 is SVGAGI. V was clipped by 0 bases and J by 7 bases, with 10 bases between them.

This clone was picked up a small number of times. The chain carries TRBV28 and TRBJ2-7; maybe TRBD1 (6 bases). Between the trimmed V and J ends, which lost 5 bases and 3 bases, there was a span of 20 bases. The CDR3 totals 16 residues. CDR1 and CDR2 from the germline V gene are MDHEN and SYDVKM. The CDR3 region has the DNA TGTGCCAGCAGTCCAGCAGGGACATCCGGCTTCTACGAGCAGTACTTC. Protein: CASSPAGTSGFYEQYF.

V and J are TRBV6-5 and TRBJ1-3; tentatively, D is TRBD1 (6 bases). The CDR3 runs to 15 residues. V was shortened by 6 bases and J by 4 bases, with 16 bases between the two germline ends. CDR1 and CDR2 (germline): MNHEY, SVGAGI. The CDR3 DNA sequence: TGTGCCAGCAGCCTTGACAGGTCTTGGGGAAACACCATATATTTT. It yields the protein CASSLDRSWGNTIYF.

This clone was seen only once. The rearrangement uses TRBV7-9 and TRBJ1-1; D uncertain. CDR1 and CDR2 (germline): SEHNR, FQNEAQ (reference sequence). Trimming left V 0 bases short and J 3 bases short, with 11 bases between. The CDR3 is 15 residues long. In nucleotides, the CDR3 is TGTGCCAGCAGCTTAGCGGCCCAGGTAGACACTGAAGCTTTCTTT. Its translation: CASSLAAQVDTEAFF.

The CDR3 spells CASSAGPTNTGELFF. The CDR3, as DNA: TGTGCCAGTAGTGCGGGACCAACAAACACCGGGGAGCTGTTTTTT. J is TRBJ2-2 and V is TRBV19, with D possibly being TRBD2 (6 bases). The germline V gene encodes CDR1 LNHDA and CDR2 SQIVND (reference sequence). The CDR3 is 15 residues long. V was trimmed by 5 bases and J by 2 bases, leaving 12 bases between them.

V and J are TRBV5-1 and TRBJ2-7; 7 nucleotides match TRBD1. Trimming took 5 bases from V and 3 from J; bases not matched to a gene: 11. This CDR3 has 15 residues. Per the germline V gene, CDR1 is SGHRS and CDR2 is YFSETQ. This CDR3 reads CASSPGQPLNYEQYF. The CDR3 DNA reads as TGCGCCAGCAGTCCGGGACAGCCCCTCAACTACGAGCAGTACTTC. Filled out from reference TRBV5-1 and TRBJ2-7, the complete variable domain reads KAGVTQTPRYLIKTRGQQVTLSCSPISGHRSVSWYQQTPGQGLQFLFEYFSETQRNKGNFPGRFSGRQFSNSRSEMNVSTLELGDSALYLCASSPGQPLNYEQYFGPGTRLTVT.